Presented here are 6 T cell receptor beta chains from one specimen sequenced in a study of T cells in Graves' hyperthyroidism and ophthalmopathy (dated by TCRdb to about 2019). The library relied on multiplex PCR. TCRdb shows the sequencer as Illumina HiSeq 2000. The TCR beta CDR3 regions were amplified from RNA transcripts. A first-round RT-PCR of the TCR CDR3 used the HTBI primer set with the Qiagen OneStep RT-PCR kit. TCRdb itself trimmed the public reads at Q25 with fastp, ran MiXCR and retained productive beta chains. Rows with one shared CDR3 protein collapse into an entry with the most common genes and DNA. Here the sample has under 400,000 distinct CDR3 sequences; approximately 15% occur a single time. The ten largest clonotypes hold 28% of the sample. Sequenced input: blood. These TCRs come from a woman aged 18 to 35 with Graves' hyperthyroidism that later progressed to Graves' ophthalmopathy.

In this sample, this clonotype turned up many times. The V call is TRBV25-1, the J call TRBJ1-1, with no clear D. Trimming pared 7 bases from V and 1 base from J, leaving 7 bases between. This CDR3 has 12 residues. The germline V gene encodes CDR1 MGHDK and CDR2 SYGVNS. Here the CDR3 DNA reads TGTGCCAGCACGCGAGGGAACACTGAAGCTTTCTTT. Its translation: CASTRGNTEAFF. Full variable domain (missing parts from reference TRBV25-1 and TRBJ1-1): EADIYQTPRYLVIGTGKKITLECSQTMGHDKMYWYQQDPGMELHLIHYSYGVNSTEKGDLSSESTVSRIRTEHFPLTLESARPSHTSQYLCASTRGNTEAFFGQGTRLTVV.

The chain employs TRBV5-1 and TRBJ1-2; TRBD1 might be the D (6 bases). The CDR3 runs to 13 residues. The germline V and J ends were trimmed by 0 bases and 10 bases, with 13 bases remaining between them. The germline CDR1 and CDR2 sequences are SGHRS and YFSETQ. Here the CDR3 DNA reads TGCGCCAGCAGCTTGGGACAGGCATGGGACTACACCTTC. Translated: CASSLGQAWDYTF.

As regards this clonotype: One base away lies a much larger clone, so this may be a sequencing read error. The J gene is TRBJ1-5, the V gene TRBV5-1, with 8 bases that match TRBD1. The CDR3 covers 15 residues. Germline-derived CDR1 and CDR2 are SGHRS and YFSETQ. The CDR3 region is CASSLDPGGNQPRHF. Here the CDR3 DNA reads TGCGCCAGCAGCTTGGACCCAGGGGGCAATCAGCCCCGGCATTTT.

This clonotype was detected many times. Written as DNA, the CDR3 is TGCGCCAGCAGCTTGACAGGGACGGATCAGCCCCAGCATTTT. It is translated as CASSLTGTDQPQHF. The genes are TRBV5-1 and TRBJ1-5; tentatively, D is TRBD1 (6 bases). Trimming removed 1 base at V and 5 bases at J, with 10 bases between. CDR3 length: 14 amino acids. Germline V lookup: CDR1 SGHRS, CDR2 YFSETQ.

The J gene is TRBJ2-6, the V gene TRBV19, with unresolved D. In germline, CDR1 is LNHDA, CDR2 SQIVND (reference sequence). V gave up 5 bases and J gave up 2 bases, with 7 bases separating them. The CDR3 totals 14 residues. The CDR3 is CASSPSAGANVLTF. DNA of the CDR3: TGTGCCAGTAGTCCGTCGGCTGGGGCCAACGTCCTGACTTTC.

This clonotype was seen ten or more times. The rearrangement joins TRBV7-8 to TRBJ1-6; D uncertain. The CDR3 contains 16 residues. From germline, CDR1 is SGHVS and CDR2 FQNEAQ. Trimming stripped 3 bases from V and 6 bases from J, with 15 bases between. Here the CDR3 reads CASSLLSGWGNSPLHF. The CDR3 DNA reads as TGTGCCAGCAGCTTGTTATCGGGGTGGGGTAATTCACCCCTCCACTTT.